A selection of T cell receptor beta chains follows, all from one sample in a study of neurological immune-mediated disorders. MiXCR, run by TCRdb on the 5' RACE reads, gives a single entry per CDR3 protein. Here the sample spans about 78,000 distinct CDR3 sequences, approximately 5% being singletons. Specimen: PBMCs. The receptors here all came from a woman aged 25 to 45 with multiple sclerosis. CDR3s include the opening cysteine and the closing phenylalanine or tryptophan. The order of the fields is J gene, D gene, V gene, clone size, CDR3 protein, CDR3 DNA. D genes are given only for firm matches. A row's size may be missing; if present it is once, few, many or a size class.

J: TRBJ2-7; D: TRBD1; V: TRBV6-1; size: many; CDR3: CASRAGTGGTYEQYF; DNA: TGTGCCAGCAGGGCCGGGACAGGGGGTACTTACGAGCAGTACTTC
J: TRBJ2-5; D: NA; V: TRBV2; size: many; CDR3: CASSAVETQYF; DNA: TGTGCCAGCAGTGCGGTGGAGACCCAGTACTTC
J: TRBJ1-5; D: NA; V: TRBV7-8; size: many; CDR3: CASSRDTSNQPQHF; DNA: TGTGCCAGCAGCCGGGACACCTCCAATCAGCCCCAGCATTTT
J: TRBJ1-1; D: NA; V: TRBV20-1; size: many; CDR3: CSARLNTEAFF; DNA: TGCAGTGCTAGACTTAACACTGAAGCTTTCTTT
J: TRBJ1-4; D: TRBD1; V: TRBV6-6; size: few; CDR3: CASSYGTGGNEKLFF; DNA: TGTGCCAGCAGTTACGGGACAGGGGGAAACGAAAAACTGTTTTTT
J: TRBJ2-1; D: TRBD2; V: TRBV6-5; size: many; CDR3: CASSLEAGASEYNEQFF; DNA: TGTGCCAGCAGTCTTGAAGCGGGAGCGTCGGAATACAATGAGCAGTTCTTC
J: TRBJ2-7; D: NA; V: TRBV5-8; size: few; CDR3: CASSLKQVYEQYF; DNA: TGTGCCAGCAGCTTGAAACAGGTCTACGAGCAGTACTTC
J: TRBJ1-5; D: TRBD1; V: TRBV7-2; size: few; CDR3: CASRGGGRGWEPQHF; DNA: TGTGCCAGCAGGGGGGGCGGCAGGGGGTGGGAACCCCAGCATTTT
J: TRBJ1-1; D: TRBD1; V: TRBV5-1; size: few; CDR3: CASRDRTGALNTEAFF; DNA: TGCGCCAGCAGAGACCGGACAGGGGCTCTGAACACTGAAGCTTTCTTT
J: TRBJ1-1; D: NA; V: TRBV18; size: few; CDR3: CASSPPVGTGAFF; DNA: TGTGCCAGCTCCCCACCAGTCGGTACCGGAGCTTTCTTT
J: TRBJ2-1; D: NA; V: TRBV11-2; size: many; CDR3: CASSRRADLGGEQFF; DNA: TGTGCCAGCAGCCGTCGCGCGGATTTGGGGGGAGAGCAGTTCTTC
J: TRBJ2-1; D: NA; V: TRBV9; size: many; CDR3: CASSVGVGADEQFF; DNA: TGTGCCAGCAGCGTAGGGGTAGGCGCGGATGAGCAGTTCTTC
J: TRBJ2-5; D: NA; V: TRBV2; size: many; CDR3: CASSDDGGSETQYF; DNA: TGTGCCAGCAGTGACGACGGGGGATCGGAGACCCAGTACTTC
J: TRBJ2-1; D: TRBD2; V: TRBV5-5; size: many; CDR3: CASSLATSGVYNEQFF; DNA: TGTGCCAGCAGCTTGGCGACTAGCGGGGTTTACAATGAGCAGTTCTTC
J: TRBJ2-5; D: TRBD1; V: TRBV20-1; size: many; CDR3: CSARDETGQETQYF; DNA: TGCAGTGCTAGAGATGAGACAGGGCAAGAGACCCAGTACTTC
J: TRBJ2-7; D: NA; V: TRBV20-1; size: few; CDR3: CSASVVGLYEQYF; DNA: TGCAGTGCTAGCGTCGTGGGGCTATACGAGCAGTACTTC
J: TRBJ2-5; D: TRBD2; V: TRBV9; size: many; CDR3: CASSVGDYSQETQYF; DNA: TGTGCCAGCAGCGTAGGGGACTATAGTCAAGAGACCCAGTACTTC
J: TRBJ1-1; D: TRBD1; V: TRBV12-3/TRBV12-4; size: few; CDR3: CASSSGQGVNTEAFF; DNA: TGTGCCAGCAGTTCCGGACAGGGGGTCAACACTGAAGCTTTCTTT
J: TRBJ2-5; D: NA; V: TRBV29-1; size: many; CDR3: CSAGARLHQETQYF; DNA: TGCAGTGCGGGGGCACGGCTTCATCAAGAGACCCAGTACTTC
J: TRBJ2-2; D: NA; V: TRBV5-1; size: many; CDR3: CASSEAVSGTGELFF; DNA: TGCGCCAGCAGCGAAGCGGTGTCAGGGACCGGGGAGCTGTTTTTT
J: TRBJ1-1; D: TRBD1; V: TRBV6-6; size: many; CDR3: CASSYLSGGSGPGRVAFF; DNA: TGTGCCAGCAGTTATCTATCAGGGGGCTCCGGGCCAGGGCGTGTAGCTTTCTTT
J: TRBJ2-7; D: TRBD2; V: TRBV20-1; size: many; CDR3: CSASQVAGTYEQYF; DNA: TGCAGTGCTAGCCAGGTAGCGGGAACCTACGAGCAGTACTTC
J: TRBJ2-3; D: NA; V: TRBV11-2; size: NA; CDR3: CASSATRGQAGTDTQYF; DNA: TGTGCCAGCAGCGCTACGAGGGGACAAGCTGGCACAGATACGCAGTATTTT
J: TRBJ2-2; D: NA; V: TRBV5-5; size: many; CDR3: CASSFGTTTGELFF; DNA: TGTGCCAGCAGCTTCGGGACCACCACCGGGGAGCTGTTTTTT